This T cell receptor beta chain is from a study of blood T cell repertoires in COVID-19. Across the whole study: The United States, Italy and Spain were the sources of the acute and convalescent COVID-19 samples.

Sequenced by immunoSEQ multiplex PCR; TCRdb stores in-frame clones only, minus some. The repertoire holds 300,000 to 400,000 clones, with 80% to 90% as singletons. Between the trimmed V and J ends, which lost 8 bases and 6 bases, there was a span of 13 bases. This CDR3 spans 13 amino acids. Per the germline V gene, CDR1 is SNHLY and CDR2 is FYNNEI. The chain recombines TRBV2 with TRBJ2-2; possible D gene TRBD1, 6 bases. This receptor was taken from a man in his fifties or sixties with active or convalescent COVID-19. The sample taken for sequencing was peripheral blood. CDR3 residues: CASQPGAPGELFF. Here the CDR3 DNA reads TGTGCCAGCCAACCAGGGGCCCCCGGGGAGCTGTTTTTT.